The 2 T cell receptor beta chains in this list originate from one sample, sequenced in a study of naive and memory T cell subsets. General study results and limits: Naive repertoires, especially CD8, held a few larger clonotypes, possibly memory cells re-expressing CD45RA.

Both TRBC1 and TRBC2 were covered by a beta constant-region primer of two equimolar oligonucleotides. The ligated cDNA underwent four PCR rounds using SP2 and nested alpha and beta constant-region primers. Using its own MiXCR run on the UMI-ligation and nested PCR reads, TCRdb lists one record per CDR3 protein. The sample includes around 93,000 distinct CDR3 sequences, 11% of them seen just once. Antigens of these TCRs are unknown. Sequencing input: naive CD4+ T cells from blood. These receptors all stem from a human donor in good health.

The chain has TRBV12-3 or TRBV12-4 and TRBJ2-7, with D perhaps TRBD1 (5 bases). This CDR3 contains 14 residues. The ends were cut back, 2 bases at V and 5 bases at J, with 13 bases in the middle. CDR3 amino acids: CASSLRQGRDEQYF. CDR3 coding DNA: TGTGCCAGCAGTTTAAGGCAGGGTAGGGACGAGCAGTACTTC.

The chain recombines TRBV7-2 with TRBJ2-7; the D gene is possibly TRBD2 (5 bases). CDR1 and CDR2 (germline): SGHTA, FQGNSA. The CDR3 contains 13 residues. V was shortened by 2 bases and J by 3 bases, with 8 bases between the two germline ends. CDR3 loop: CASSLSGSYEQYF. In nucleotides, the CDR3 is TGTGCCAGCAGCTTATCTGGGAGCTACGAGCAGTACTTC.